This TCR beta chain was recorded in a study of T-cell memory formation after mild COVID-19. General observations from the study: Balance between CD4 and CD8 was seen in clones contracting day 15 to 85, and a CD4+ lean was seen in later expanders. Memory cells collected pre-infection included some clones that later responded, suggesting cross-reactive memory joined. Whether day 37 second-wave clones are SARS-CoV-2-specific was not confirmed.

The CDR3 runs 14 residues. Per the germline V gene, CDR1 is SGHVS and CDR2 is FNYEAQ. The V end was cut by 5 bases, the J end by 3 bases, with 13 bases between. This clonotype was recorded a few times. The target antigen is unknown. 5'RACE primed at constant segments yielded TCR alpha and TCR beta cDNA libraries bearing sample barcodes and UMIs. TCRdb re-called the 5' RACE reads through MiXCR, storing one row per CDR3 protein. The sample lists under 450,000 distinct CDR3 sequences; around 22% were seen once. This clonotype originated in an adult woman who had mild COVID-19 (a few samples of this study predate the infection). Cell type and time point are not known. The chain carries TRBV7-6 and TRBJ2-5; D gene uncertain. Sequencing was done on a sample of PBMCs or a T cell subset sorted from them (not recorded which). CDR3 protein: CASSLTITKETQYF. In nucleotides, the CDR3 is TGTGCCAGCAGCCTAACAATAACAAAAGAGACCCAGTACTTC. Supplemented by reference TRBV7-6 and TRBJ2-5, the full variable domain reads GAGVSQSPRYKVTKRGQDVALRCDPISGHVSLYWYRQALGQGPEFLTYFNYEAQQDKSGLPNDRFSAERPEGSISTLTIQRTEQRDSAMYRCASSLTITKETQYFGPGTRLLVL.